This is a list of T cell receptor beta chains from one sample in a study of cytomegalovirus exposure and HLA in healthy donors. Libraries were prepared by immunoSEQ multiplex PCR; TCRdb keeps only in-frame clonotypes and omits some of them. The sample contains 160,000 or so clones, 65% to 85% of which appear only once. The sequenced material came from PBMCs. The receptor source for this set is a male donor in good health and CMV-seropositive. The CDR3 runs from the conserved cysteine through the conserved F or W. The D gene is left open where the match is weak. The listing skips clone size in some rows; elsewhere it reads once, few, many or a size class.

D | J | V | length | size | CDR3 | DNA
- | TRBJ2-1 | TRBV5-1 | 15 | once | CASSLSGIPGNEQFF | TGCGCCAGCAGCTTGTCCGGGATCCCCGGGAATGAGCAGTTCTTC
- | TRBJ2-6 | TRBV28 | 17 | once | CASSFPGSNSGANVLTF | TGTGCCAGCAGTTTTCCAGGGTCCAACTCTGGGGCCAACGTCCTGACTTTC
- | TRBJ2-1 | TRBV7-9 | 12 | - | CASSGRKPEQFF | TGTGCCAGCAGCGGGAGGAAACCGGAGCAGTTCTTC
TRBD2 | TRBJ2-7 | TRBV5-1 | 14 | - | CASSLSGRVDEQYF | TGCGCCAGCAGCTTGAGCGGGAGAGTAGACGAGCAGTACTTC
TRBD2 | TRBJ2-1 | TRBV27 | 18 | - | CASSLAGPPSGSYNEQFF | TGTGCCAGCAGTTTGGCCGGGCCCCCTAGCGGCTCCTACAATGAGCAGTTCTTC
TRBD2 | TRBJ2-3 | TRBV10-3 | 15 | few | CAINAGTSGIDTQYF | TGTGCCATCAACGCCGGGACTAGCGGAATTGATACGCAGTATTTT
TRBD1 | TRBJ2-3 | TRBV7-6 | 16 | few | CASSPVGTVSTDTQYF | TGTGCCAGCAGCCCCGTCGGGACAGTTAGCACAGATACGCAGTATTTT
TRBD2 | TRBJ2-3 | TRBV30 | 15 | - | CAWTRGSRSTDTQYF | TGTGCCTGGACCCGCGGGAGTCGGAGTACAGATACGCAGTATTTT
- | TRBJ1-4 | TRBV7-6 | 12 | once | CASSFGEEKLFF | TGTGCCAGCAGCTTCGGAGAGGAAAAACTGTTTTTT
TRBD2 | TRBJ2-7 | TRBV19 | 15 | - | CASSSRSGDPLEQYF | TGTGCCAGTAGTTCGCGTAGCGGGGACCCCCTCGAGCAGTACTTC
- | TRBJ1-1 | TRBV30 | 13 | - | CAWVGQTNTEAFF | TGTGCCTGGGTTGGACAGACGAACACTGAAGCTTTCTTT
TRBD1 | TRBJ1-1 | TRBV2 | 13 | - | CASSETGRTEAFF | TGTGCCAGCAGTGAGACAGGGCGCACTGAAGCTTTCTTT
TRBD1 | TRBJ1-3 | TRBV25-1 | 14 | - | CASSHRGSGNTIYF | TGTGCCAGCAGTCACAGGGGGAGCGGAAACACCATATATTTT
- | TRBJ1-1 | TRBV7-8 | 16 | few | CASSLGGVRTNTEAFF | TGTGCCAGCAGCTTAGGGGGAGTTAGGACGAACACTGAAGCTTTCTTT
- | TRBJ2-1 | TRBV5-6 | 14 | - | CASSSRRRNNEQFF | TGTGCCAGCAGCTCCCGACGGAGAAACAATGAGCAGTTCTTC
- | TRBJ1-1 | TRBV19 | 13 | - | CASRSIGQPGAFF | TGTGCCAGTAGAAGTATCGGACAGCCCGGGGCTTTCTTT